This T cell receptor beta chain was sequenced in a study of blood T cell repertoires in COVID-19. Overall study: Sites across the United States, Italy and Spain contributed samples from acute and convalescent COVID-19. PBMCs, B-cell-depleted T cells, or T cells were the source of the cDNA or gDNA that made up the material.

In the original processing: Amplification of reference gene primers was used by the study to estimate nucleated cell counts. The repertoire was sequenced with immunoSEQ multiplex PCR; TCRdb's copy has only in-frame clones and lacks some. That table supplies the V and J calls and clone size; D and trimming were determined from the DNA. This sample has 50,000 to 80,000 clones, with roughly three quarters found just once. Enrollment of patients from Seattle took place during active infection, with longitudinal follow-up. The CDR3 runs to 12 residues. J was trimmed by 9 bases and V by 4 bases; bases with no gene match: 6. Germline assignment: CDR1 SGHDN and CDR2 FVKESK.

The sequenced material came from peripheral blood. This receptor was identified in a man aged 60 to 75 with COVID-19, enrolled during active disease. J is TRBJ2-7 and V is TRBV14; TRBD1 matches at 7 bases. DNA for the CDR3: TGTGCCAGCAGCCGGGACAGTGGGAGGCAGTACTTC. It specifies CASSRDSGRQYF.